These T cell receptor beta chains were read from a single sample in a study of cytomegalovirus exposure and HLA in healthy donors. Data came from immunoSEQ multiplex PCR; TCRdb stores just in-frame clones and leaves some out. The sample holds about 200,000 clones; 75% to 90% are singletons and the top ten take over 5%. The material sequenced was PBMCs. These receptors originate from a woman aged 50 to 60 in good health and CMV-seropositive. Both conserved end residues are part of each CDR3. D genes are given only for firm matches. Only some rows state a clone size, as once, few, many or a class for expanded clones.

TGTGCCAGCAGCCAAGAGGGGGGACTCTACAATGAGCAGTTCTTC | CASSQEGGLYNEQFF | . | TRBJ2-1 | . | TRBV4-2
TGCGCCAGCAGCATAAGCGGGAGGGGCCAAGAGACCCAGTACTTC | CASSISGRGQETQYF | TRBD2 | TRBJ2-5 | . | TRBV5-1
TGTGCCAGCAGCTCCGGGACAGGGATAACTGGAAACACCATATATTTT | CASSSGTGITGNTIYF | TRBD1 | TRBJ1-3 | . | TRBV9
TGTGCCAGCAGCTTGATCGGGGGGGCCGTCGAGCAGTACTTC | CASSLIGGAVEQYF | TRBD2 | TRBJ2-7 | . | TRBV5-6
TGTGCCAGCAGTTCCTACTACGAGCAGTACTTC | CASSSYYEQYF | . | TRBJ2-7 | few | TRBV6-1
TGTGCCAGCAGTGAGGCGGGATCCTACAATGAGCAGTTCTTC | CASSEAGSYNEQFF | . | TRBJ2-1 | . | TRBV2
TGTGCCACTCGGGGAGATCATGAAAAACTGTTTTTT | CATRGDHEKLFF | . | TRBJ1-4 | . | TRBV19
TGTGCCAGCAGTTTAGGCAGGGGTAACTATGGCTACACCTTC | CASSLGRGNYGYTF | . | TRBJ1-2 | few | TRBV27
TGTGCCAGCAACCCCCCAGCGGGGGGGCAAGAGACCCAGTACTTC | CASNPPAGGQETQYF | TRBD2 | TRBJ2-5 | . | TRBV28
TGCGCCAGCAGCACGGGACTAGCGGGCACCGGGGAGCTGTTTTTT | CASSTGLAGTGELFF | TRBD2 | TRBJ2-2 | . | TRBV5-1
TGTGCCAGCAGGGGGACAGGGGTTAATTCACCCCTCCACTTT | CASRGTGVNSPLHF | TRBD1 | TRBJ1-6 | . | TRBV2
TGTTCCAGCAGCGCTACTACAGATACGCAGTATTTT | CSSSATTDTQYF | . | TRBJ2-3 | . | TRBV7-9
TGTGCCAGCAGTACCGGGACTAGCGGCCTCTACGAGCAGTACTTC | CASSTGTSGLYEQYF | TRBD2 | TRBJ2-7 | . | TRBV6-5
TGTGCCAGCAGCCGGACACAGAAGGGCTACACCTTC | CASSRTQKGYTF | . | TRBJ1-2 | . | TRBV28
TGTGCCAGCAGCTCACGGACAGGGAGGGCCAACGTCCTGACTTTC | CASSSRTGRANVLTF | TRBD1 | TRBJ2-6 | . | TRBV5-6
TGTGCCAGCAGCTTACAGTTTCCCTCCGAGCAGTACTTC | CASSLQFPSEQYF | . | TRBJ2-7 | . | TRBV5-4
TGCGCCAGCAGCCGCACGACTAGCGGGGGGGCGGAGACCCAGTACTTC | CASSRTTSGGAETQYF | TRBD2 | TRBJ2-5 | few | TRBV4-3
TGTGCCTGGAGTGTAGTCCCCGGCAGGGAGCAGTTCTTC | CAWSVVPGREQFF | . | TRBJ2-1 | few | TRBV30
TGTGCCAGCAGCTTAGGACAGGGGATGACAGATACGCAGTATTTT | CASSLGQGMTDTQYF | TRBD1 | TRBJ2-3 | . | TRBV11-2
TGTGCCACCTCTTGGGGGCCGTACCAAGAGACCCAGTACTTC | CATSWGPYQETQYF | . | TRBJ2-5 | . | TRBV5-5
TGTGCCAGCAGCTTGGGTCGGGAGGGCGGCTCCTACGAGCAGTACTTC | CASSLGREGGSYEQYF | TRBD2 | TRBJ2-7 | few | TRBV5-5
TGTGCCAGCAGCTTACGCGGGGGCACTGAAGCTTTCTTT | CASSLRGGTEAFF | . | TRBJ1-1 | . | TRBV7-9
TGTGCCAGCAGGGGACTAGCGGGAGGGGAAGAGCAGTACTTC | CASRGLAGGEEQYF | TRBD2 | TRBJ2-7 | . | TRBV27
TGTGCCAGCAGCTTGGGGCAGCCCGGAGCAGATACGCAGTATTTT | CASSLGQPGADTQYF | . | TRBJ2-3 | . | TRBV5-8
TGTGCCAGCAGTTACGGACTTTACAATCAGCCCCAGCATTTT | CASSYGLYNQPQHF | . | TRBJ1-5 | few | TRBV6-6
TGCGCCAGCAGCTTGGAACTGCGCACCGGGGAGCTGTTTTTT | CASSLELRTGELFF | . | TRBJ2-2 | . | TRBV5-1
TGTGCCAGCAGCCCGAGAGTCAATGAGCAGTTCTTC | CASSPRVNEQFF | . | TRBJ2-1 | . | TRBV6-1
TGTTCCAGCAGCCCAACAGGGGTCCCCAATGAGCAGTTCTTC | CSSSPTGVPNEQFF | TRBD1 | TRBJ2-1 | . | TRBV7-9
TGTGCCAGCAGCGGACAGGGTCCCGGGGAGCAGTACTTC | CASSGQGPGEQYF | TRBD1 | TRBJ2-7 | . | TRBV6-6
TGTGCCAGCTCTATACAGGGGGGACTCGCAGATACGCAGTATTTT | CASSIQGGLADTQYF | TRBD1 | TRBJ2-3 | . | TRBV18
TGTGCCAGCAGTCCCTCAGGGAACACTGAAGCTTTCTTT | CASSPSGNTEAFF | . | TRBJ1-1 | . | TRBV28
TGTGCCAGCAGTTACGGCGCAGGGAACTATGGCTACACCTTC | CASSYGAGNYGYTF | . | TRBJ1-2 | . | TRBV6-5
TGTGCCAGGACAGGGAAGGATGGCTACACCTTC | CARTGKDGYTF | TRBD1 | TRBJ1-2 | . | TRBV19
TGTGCCTGGAGTTCCGGACTAGCGGGAGGCGCGGGAGATACGCAGTATTTT | CAWSSGLAGGAGDTQYF | TRBD2 | TRBJ2-3 | once | TRBV30
TGTGCCAGCAGCGATTTCGCGGGACAGGGAAGAATTTTCTTT | CASSDFAGQGRIFF | TRBD1 | TRBJ1-1 | . | TRBV9
TGTGCCAGTAGTCCCTATGTGAATCAGCCCCAGCATTTT | CASSPYVNQPQHF | . | TRBJ1-5 | few | TRBV19
TGCGCCAGCAGTGAACAGGGGGGTCAGCCCCAGCATTTT | CASSEQGGQPQHF | TRBD1 | TRBJ1-5 | . | TRBV10-2